The TCR beta chain under discussion was sequenced for a study of T cell responses to AZD1222 COVID-19 vaccine. Study-wide results and caveats: Researchers report vaccine-associated CD4 TCRs spanning spike, with dominance at 160-218 and 743-854. Only five or six AZD1222 recipients were seropositive at baseline. Females made up more of the donors, who were largely white British, and clonal diversity may have come out too low. Spike-specific TCR breadth and depth went up after people got two AZD1222 doses.

V lost 6 bases to trimming and J lost 8 bases, with 2 bases between them. Germline-derived CDR1 and CDR2 are LGHNT and FRNRAP. The CDR3 contains 9 residues. The protocol was immunoSEQ multiplex PCR, while the TCRdb copy is restricted to in-frame clones and leaves out a portion. The profile shows roughly 110,000 clones, approximately 88% of them singletons. Regarding this clone: The target antigen is unknown.

The TCR sequence derives from an adult who received the AZD1222 COVID-19 vaccine. Sequenced here: peripheral blood, sampled 28 days after the second AZD1222 dose. This chain links TRBV12-5 with TRBJ2-1, with D unclear. In DNA form, the CDR3 reads TGTGCTAGTGGCGATGAGCAGTTCTTC. Protein sequence: CASGDEQFF.